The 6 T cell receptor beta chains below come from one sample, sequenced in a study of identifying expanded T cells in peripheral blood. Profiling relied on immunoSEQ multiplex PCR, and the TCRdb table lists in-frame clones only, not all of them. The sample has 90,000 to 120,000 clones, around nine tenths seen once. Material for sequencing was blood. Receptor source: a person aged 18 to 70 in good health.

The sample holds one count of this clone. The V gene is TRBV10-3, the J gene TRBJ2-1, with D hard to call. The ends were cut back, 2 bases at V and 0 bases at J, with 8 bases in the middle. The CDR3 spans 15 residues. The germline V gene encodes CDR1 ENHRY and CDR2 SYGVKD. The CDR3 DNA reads TGTGCCATCAGTGAGGGAAGACCCTCCTACAATGAGCAGTTCTTC. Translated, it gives CAISEGRPSYNEQFF.

CDR3 coding DNA: TGCGCCAGCAGCCAAGCGGGGAAGAATAATTCACCCCTCCACTTT. Translated: CASSQAGKNNSPLHF. The chain couples TRBV4-3 to TRBJ1-6; D is ambiguous. The CDR3 contains 15 residues. Trimming stripped 1 base from V and 5 bases from J, with 9 bases between. Per germline, CDR1 LGHNA and CDR2 YSLEER.

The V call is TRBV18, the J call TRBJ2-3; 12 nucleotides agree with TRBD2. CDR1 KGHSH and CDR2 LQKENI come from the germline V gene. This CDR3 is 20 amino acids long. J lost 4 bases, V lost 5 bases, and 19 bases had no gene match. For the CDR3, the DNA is TGTGCCAGCTCATCACGTGGAACCCTAATGACTAGCGGGGGCCCAGATACGCAGTATTTT. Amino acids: CASSSRGTLMTSGGPDTQYF.

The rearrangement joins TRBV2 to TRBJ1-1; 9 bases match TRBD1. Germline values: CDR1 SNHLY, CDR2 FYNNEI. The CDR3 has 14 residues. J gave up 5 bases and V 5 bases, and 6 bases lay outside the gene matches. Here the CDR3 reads CASSPTGGKTEAFF. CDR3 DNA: TGTGCCAGCAGTCCGACAGGGGGGAAGACTGAAGCTTTCTTT.

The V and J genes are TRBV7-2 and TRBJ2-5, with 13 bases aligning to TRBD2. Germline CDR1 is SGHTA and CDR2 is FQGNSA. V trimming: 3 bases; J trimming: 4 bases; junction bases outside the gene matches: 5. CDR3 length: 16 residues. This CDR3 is CASSFWTSGGRETQYF. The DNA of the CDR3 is TGTGCCAGCAGCTTCTGGACTAGCGGGGGCCGAGAGACCCAGTACTTC.

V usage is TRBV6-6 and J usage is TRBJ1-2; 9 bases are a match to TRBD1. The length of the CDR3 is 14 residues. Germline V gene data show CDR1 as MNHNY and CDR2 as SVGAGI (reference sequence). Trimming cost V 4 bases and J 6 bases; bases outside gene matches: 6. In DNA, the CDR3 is TGTGCCAGCAGTTCGATAGGACAGGGGCATGGCTACACCTTC. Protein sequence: CASSSIGQGHGYTF.